This T cell receptor (beta chain) originates from a study of OX40 agonist ivuxolimab in advanced cancers. Background on the study: The study treated patients with ivuxolimab, an agonistic anti-OX40 (CD134) antibody. Each dose-escalation patient presented with hepatocellular carcinoma, melanoma, renal cell or head and neck cancer. Whole-study results and caveats: Nonresponders included some who also had low normalized T-cell clonal expansion.

About this clone: The target antigen is unknown.

Germline V lookup: CDR1 SNHLY, CDR2 FYNNEI. This CDR3 has 11 amino acids. Between the trimmed V and J ends, which lost 5 bases and 3 bases, there was a span of 4 bases. Produced via immunoSEQ multiplex PCR; TCRdb's table is partial and in-frame only. Here the sample spans roughly 77,000 clones, about 85% being singletons. The TCR sequence derives from an adult with an advanced solid tumor such as melanoma, head and neck, liver or kidney cancer. The input for sequencing was CD4+ or CD8+ T cells sorted from blood, taken in a trial of the OX40 agonist ivuxolimab. The chain uses TRBV2 and TRBJ1-2, with unresolved D. The CDR3 loop is CASSLYYGYTF. CDR3 bases: TGTGCCAGCAGTCTTTACTATGGCTACACCTTC.